Each of the 21 T cell receptor beta chains below was sequenced from the same sample in a study of CD8 T cells in Susac syndrome. An amount of RNA that ranged from roughly 0.45 to 1 ug was reverse transcribed with random hexamers. TCRdb passed the immunoSEQ multiplex PCR reads through MiXCR, listing each CDR3 protein once. The table lists about 150,000 distinct CDR3 sequences, around 95% of them singletons. Sample: CD8+ T cells from PBMCs. Every receptor here comes from a human donor with multiple sclerosis.

This clonotype was seen more than once but under ten times. The chain combines TRBV12-3 or TRBV12-4 with TRBJ1-1; 9 bases match TRBD1. The CDR3 spans 13 residues. The ends lost 1 base at V and 6 bases at J; junction bases unmatched: 0. DNA for the CDR3: TGTGCCAGCAGTTTAGGGACAGGGGCTGAAGCTTTCTTT. Protein sequence: CASSLGTGAEAFF.

The chain uses TRBV27 and TRBJ2-1; TRBD1 aligns across 10 bases. From germline, CDR1 is MNHEY and CDR2 SMNVEV (reference sequence). There are 16 residues in the CDR3. V lost 6 bases, J lost 2 bases, and 7 bases stayed unmatched. Here the CDR3 DNA reads TGTGCCAGCAGCCGGCTCGGACAGGGGGCCTACAATGAGCAGTTCTTC. This translates into CASSRLGQGAYNEQFF.

The chain employs TRBV19 and TRBJ2-1, with D uncertain. Trimming shortened V by 2 bases and J by 8 bases, and 16 bases separated the two germline ends. Germline V gene lookup returns CDR1 LNHDA and CDR2 SQIVND (reference sequence). The CDR3 runs 15 residues. The CDR3 nucleotides read TGTGCCAGTAGTATAAAGGCCCTCGGTGGGGATGAGCAGTTCTTC. Its translation is CASSIKALGGDEQFF.

Here the CDR3 reads CASSPQGTQETQYF. CDR3 DNA sequence: TGTGCCAGCAGTCCCCAGGGTACCCAAGAGACCCAGTACTTC. The rearrangement uses TRBV12-3 or TRBV12-4 and TRBJ2-5; tentative D call: TRBD1 (5 bases). V lost 5 bases to trimming and J lost 1 base, with 11 bases between them. The CDR3 has 14 amino acids.

As concerns this clonotype: The junction shows a germline mismatch at one end, possibly a read error. This rearrangement joins TRBV5-1 to TRBJ2-4, with TRBD2 matching over 10 bases. The V gene's germline CDR1 is SGHRS and CDR2 YFSETQ. CDR3 size: 17 residues. CDR3 loop: CASRSEAGGRAENIQYF. CDR3 DNA: TGCGCCAGCAGGAGTGAAGCGGGGGGGCGAGCCGAAAACATTCAGTACTTC.

This clonotype has a single count. The chain uses TRBV30 and TRBJ2-1; D call uncertain. The CDR3 totals 15 residues. V lost 2 bases, J lost 4 bases, and 15 bases lay in between. CDR1 GTSNPN and CDR2 SVGIG come from the germline V gene (reference sequence). This chain's CDR3 is CAWSPQVELYNEQFF. In nucleotides, the CDR3 is TGTGCCTGGAGTCCCCAGGTTGAGTTATACAATGAGCAGTTCTTC.

The CDR3 coding sequence is TGCAGCGTTGAAGAGACAGGGATTGAGGAAAAACTGTTTTTT. This codes for CSVEETGIEEKLFF. This chain connects TRBV29-1 to TRBJ1-4, with 7 bases aligning to TRBD1. The V and J ends lost 0 bases and 8 bases, in that order; junction bases with no gene match: 6. The germline V gene encodes CDR1 SQVTM and CDR2 ANQGSEA. CDR3 length: 14 amino acids.

The chain recombines TRBV5-6 with TRBJ2-3; 9 bases are shared with TRBD2. Per the germline V gene, CDR1 is SGHDT and CDR2 is YYEEEE. The CDR3 has 16 residues. V gave up 3 bases and J gave up 1 base; unmatched junction bases: 6. The CDR3 is CASSSTRLAGTDTQYF. DNA for the CDR3: TGTGCCAGCAGCTCTACCCGACTAGCGGGCACAGATACGCAGTATTTT.

The rearrangement links TRBV20-1 to TRBJ2-5, with D possibly matching TRBD2 (7 bases). The CDR3 has 13 amino acids. From germline, CDR1 is DFQATT and CDR2 SNEGSKA (reference sequence). The germline V and J ends were trimmed by 5 bases and 3 bases, with 13 bases remaining between them. The CDR3 spells CSASKGGEETQYF. In nucleotides, the CDR3 is TGCAGTGCTTCAAAAGGGGGGGAAGAGACCCAGTACTTC.

The chain employs TRBV14 and TRBJ1-1; D uncertain. Between the trimmed V and J ends, which lost 4 bases and 0 bases, there was a span of 9 bases. The CDR3 length is 14 residues. Germline CDR1 SGHDN, CDR2 FVKESK. CDR3 region: CASSLSGVNTEAFF. In DNA form, the CDR3 reads TGTGCCAGCAGCCTTAGCGGGGTGAACACTGAAGCTTTCTTT.

This chain uses TRBV18 with TRBJ2-1; D possibly corresponds to TRBD2 (5 bases). Germline-derived CDR1 and CDR2 are KGHSH and LQKENI. V dropped 8 bases and J dropped 3 bases, with 17 bases sitting between them. CDR3 length: 15 amino acids. CDR3 bases: TGTGCCAGCGGGTCTAGCTGGAAAAACTACAATGAGCAGTTCTTC. Translating gives CASGSSWKNYNEQFF. Full variable domain (rest looked up from reference TRBV18 and TRBJ2-1): NAGVMQNPRHLVRRRGQEARLRCSPMKGHSHVYWYRQLPEEGLKFMVYLQKENIIDESGMPKERFSAEFPKEGPSILRIQQVVRGDSAAYFCASGSSWKNYNEQFFGPGTRLTVL.

The chain couples TRBV2 to TRBJ2-7, with TRBD2 matching 13 bases. The V gene's germline CDR1 is SNHLY and CDR2 FYNNEI. This CDR3 region has 14 residues. V dropped 4 bases and J dropped 4; count of bases not matched to a gene: 1. The CDR3, as DNA: TGTGCCAGCAGTGGGACTAGCGGGGGATACGAGCAGTACGTC. Amino acids: CASSGTSGGYEQYV.

This clonotype was seen just once. J is TRBJ2-7 and V is TRBV14, with D possibly being TRBD1 (6 bases). CDR1 is SGHDN, CDR2 FVKESK, per germline. The V gene lost 3 bases and the J gene lost 2 bases, with 11 bases spanning the gap. CDR3 length equals 14 residues. CDR3 nucleotide sequence: TGTGCCAGCAGCCACAGGGGTGAAACCTACGAGCAGTACTTC. Amino acid sequence: CASSHRGETYEQYF.

This chain uses TRBV11-2 with TRBJ1-2; maybe TRBD1 (5 bases). The germline V and J ends were trimmed by 5 bases and 1 base, with 11 bases remaining between them. This CDR3 spans 14 amino acids. Germline CDR1 and CDR2: SGHAT and FQNNGV. Here the CDR3 DNA reads TGTGCCAGCAGCGCGGGGGAGTATAACTATGGCTACACCTTC. Translated: CASSAGEYNYGYTF.

J is TRBJ1-1 and V is TRBV29-1, with D perhaps TRBD1 (6 bases). This CDR3 is 13 amino acids long. From germline, CDR1 is SQVTM and CDR2 ANQGSEA. CDR3 sequence reads: CSASPGANTEAFF. The DNA of the CDR3 is TGCAGTGCTTCCCCAGGGGCGAACACTGAAGCTTTCTTT. Full variable domain (rest looked up from reference TRBV29-1 and TRBJ1-1): SAVISQKPSRDICQRGTSLTIQCQVDSQVTMMFWYRQQPGQSLTLIATANQGSEATYESGFVIDKFPISRPNLTFSTLTVSNMSPEDSSIYLCSASPGANTEAFFGQGTRLTVV.

In DNA form, the CDR3 reads TGTGCCAGTAAACTGAGGTGGACAGAACGGGATACGCAGTATTTT. This encodes CASKLRWTERDTQYF. The V call is TRBV2, the J call TRBJ2-3; D may be TRBD1 (6 bases). The CDR3 runs to 15 residues. Trimming shortened V by 9 bases and J by 6 bases, and 22 bases separated the two germline ends. The germline CDR1 and CDR2 sequences are SNHLY and FYNNEI.

The chain uses TRBV27 and TRBJ1-2; TRBD1 matches 7 bases. The V and J ends lost 4 bases and 9 bases, in that order; junction bases with no gene match: 8. Germline-derived CDR1 and CDR2 are MNHEY and SMNVEV (reference sequence). This CDR3 spans 13 amino acids. The CDR3 sequence: CASSWSGGNSYTF. CDR3 DNA: TGTGCCAGCAGTTGGTCAGGGGGGAATAGCTACACCTTC.

This clonotype was detected once. CDR3 nucleotides: TGTGCCAGCAGCGGCGGCACTAGCGTAGGTACAGATACGCAGTATTTT. It translates to CASSGGTSVGTDTQYF. The V call is TRBV5-6, the J call TRBJ2-3, with 7 bases aligning to TRBD2. This CDR3 contains 16 residues. Germline V gene lookup returns CDR1 SGHDT and CDR2 YYEEEE. Trimming at V came to 4 bases and at J to 3 bases, leaving 11 bases not matched to a gene.

The chain joins TRBV12-3 or TRBV12-4 to TRBJ1-2, with D possibly being TRBD1 (6 bases). V was trimmed by 7 bases and J by 0 bases, leaving 15 bases between them. This CDR3 has 15 amino acids. This CDR3 reads CASIPGGRTNYGYTF. The CDR3 coding sequence is TGTGCCAGCATCCCGGGGGGCAGGACTAACTATGGCTACACCTTC.

This clonotype was seen a single time. V gene TRBV29-1 combines with J gene TRBJ2-1; TRBD2 matches 8 bases. The CDR3 spans 14 residues. Germline assignment: CDR1 SQVTM and CDR2 ANQGSEA. The V gene end was trimmed by 7 bases and the J gene end by 1 base; junction bases not matched to a gene: 6. This chain's CDR3 is CSAPGGGSYNEQFF. The DNA of the CDR3 is TGCAGCGCCCCGGGAGGGGGATCCTACAATGAGCAGTTCTTC.

This clonotype was detected only once. In DNA form, the CDR3 reads TGTGCCAGCAGCTTCATCTCGGCAGGCGATGGCTACACCTTC. Translated, it gives CASSFISAGDGYTF. This sequence joins TRBV7-9 and TRBJ1-2; D is uncertain. This CDR3 has 14 amino acids. Looked up from germline, CDR1 is SEHNR and CDR2 is FQNEAQ (reference sequence). The ends were cut back, 3 bases at V and 6 bases at J, with 14 bases in the middle.